Listed below are T cell receptor beta chains from one sample, sequenced in a study of identical twins. One entry per CDR3 protein results from TCRdb running MiXCR on the 5' RACE reads. The sample lists approximately 280,000 distinct CDR3 sequences, roughly 8.6% occurring once. This sample was shared with a second study, whose subject was yellow fever vaccine responses in identical twins.

Sequencing input: memory (CD45RO+) T cells sorted from blood. The receptors originated from a woman between 18 and 29 years old in good health. Both conserved end residues are part of each CDR3. Fields, in order: CDR3 DNA, CDR3 protein, clone size, D gene, V gene, J gene. The D gene is left open where the match is weak. Expanded clones are given a class, and other clones once, few, many or no size at all.

CDR3nt: TGTGCCAGCAGCCATTACCTAAACACTGAAGCTTTCTTT; CDR3aa: CASSHYLNTEAFF; abundance: many; d_gene: NA; v_gene: TRBV3-1; j_gene: TRBJ1-1
CDR3nt: TGTGCCAGCAGTTACCGGGACAGGGGGCTTCGGCGCAATCAGCCCCAGCATTTT; CDR3aa: CASSYRDRGLRRNQPQHF; abundance: NA; d_gene: TRBD1; v_gene: TRBV28; j_gene: TRBJ1-5
CDR3nt: TGTGCCAGCAGATCCCGGGGGGGTGACTATGGCTACACCTTC; CDR3aa: CASRSRGGDYGYTF; abundance: NA; d_gene: NA; v_gene: TRBV27; j_gene: TRBJ1-2
CDR3nt: TGCAGTGCTAAAAAGGTGGGCAGGGATGAAAATTCACCCCTCCACTTT; CDR3aa: CSAKKVGRDENSPLHF; abundance: few; d_gene: NA; v_gene: TRBV20-1; j_gene: TRBJ1-6
CDR3nt: TGTGCCAGCAGCTGGACACTGAACACCGGGGAGCTGTTTTTT; CDR3aa: CASSWTLNTGELFF; abundance: NA; d_gene: NA; v_gene: TRBV7-6; j_gene: TRBJ2-2
CDR3nt: TGCGCCAGCAGCCAAGATGCAGGACAGAATTATAATTCACCCCTCCACTTT; CDR3aa: CASSQDAGQNYNSPLHF; abundance: NA; d_gene: NA; v_gene: TRBV4-1; j_gene: TRBJ1-6
CDR3nt: TGTGCCAGCGTTCGTAGCGGGATGTACAATGAGCAGTTCTTC; CDR3aa: CASVRSGMYNEQFF; abundance: few; d_gene: TRBD2; v_gene: TRBV12-3/TRBV12-4; j_gene: TRBJ2-1
CDR3nt: TGTGCCAGCAGCCGGAGTGTCTTGCTCGGGCCCCAGCATTTT; CDR3aa: CASSRSVLLGPQHF; abundance: few; d_gene: NA; v_gene: TRBV5-8; j_gene: TRBJ1-5
CDR3nt: TGCAGTGCTGGACTTAAAGAGACCCAGTACTTC; CDR3aa: CSAGLKETQYF; abundance: NA; d_gene: NA; v_gene: TRBV20-1; j_gene: TRBJ2-5
CDR3nt: TGTGCCAGCAGTGAAAGGTCTTATAGCACAGATACGCAGTATTTT; CDR3aa: CASSERSYSTDTQYF; abundance: NA; d_gene: NA; v_gene: TRBV6-1; j_gene: TRBJ2-3
CDR3nt: TGTGCCAGCAGCCAGGTAGACCTCAAGACCGGCTACACCTTC; CDR3aa: CASSQVDLKTGYTF; abundance: many; d_gene: NA; v_gene: TRBV4-2; j_gene: TRBJ1-2
CDR3nt: TGTGCCAGCAGCTTACTGGCTAGCGGGGGCTATAACACCGGGGAGCTGTTTTTT; CDR3aa: CASSLLASGGYNTGELFF; abundance: many; d_gene: TRBD2; v_gene: TRBV11-2; j_gene: TRBJ2-2
CDR3nt: TGCGCCAGCAGCTTGGGGGACAGATTTCAAGAGACCCAGTACTTC; CDR3aa: CASSLGDRFQETQYF; abundance: many; d_gene: TRBD1; v_gene: TRBV5-1; j_gene: TRBJ2-5
CDR3nt: TGTGCCATCAGTGAGCTCGGGGTGGGGCCCCAGCATTTT; CDR3aa: CAISELGVGPQHF; abundance: NA; d_gene: NA; v_gene: TRBV10-3; j_gene: TRBJ1-5
CDR3nt: TGTGCCAGCAGCTTATTAACCGGATACGCCGGGGAGCTGTTTTTT; CDR3aa: CASSLLTGYAGELFF; abundance: many; d_gene: NA; v_gene: TRBV7-9; j_gene: TRBJ2-2
CDR3nt: TGCGCCAGCAGCTTGGAAGGCAGCTCTGGAAACACCATATATTTT; CDR3aa: CASSLEGSSGNTIYF; abundance: many; d_gene: NA; v_gene: TRBV5-1; j_gene: TRBJ1-3
CDR3nt: TGTGCCACCGAGCTCTATGGCTACACCTTC; CDR3aa: CATELYGYTF; abundance: many; d_gene: NA; v_gene: TRBV6-5; j_gene: TRBJ1-2
CDR3nt: TGTGCCAGCAGTGAACTTCTTATGAGGAGGGGTCGCAGCCAAGAGACCCAGTACTTC; CDR3aa: CASSELLMRRGRSQETQYF; abundance: few; d_gene: NA; v_gene: TRBV2; j_gene: TRBJ2-5
CDR3nt: TGTGCCAGCAGTTTTGGGGCCTCAGGGACAGATACGCAGTATTTT; CDR3aa: CASSFGASGTDTQYF; abundance: many; d_gene: NA; v_gene: TRBV27; j_gene: TRBJ2-3
CDR3nt: TGCGCCAGCAGCGAGGGACAGCTCGGGGATACGCAGTATTTT; CDR3aa: CASSEGQLGDTQYF; abundance: NA; d_gene: TRBD1; v_gene: TRBV4-1; j_gene: TRBJ2-3
CDR3nt: TGTGCCAGCAGCTTAGGACCTGCAGGGGTGGTTGGAAACACCATATATTTT; CDR3aa: CASSLGPAGVVGNTIYF; abundance: few; d_gene: NA; v_gene: TRBV7-2; j_gene: TRBJ1-3
CDR3nt: TGTGAGCATCAGACTAGCGAGGGCAATGAGCAGTTCTTC; CDR3aa: CEHQTSEGNEQFF; abundance: few; d_gene: TRBD2; v_gene: TRBV28; j_gene: TRBJ2-1
CDR3nt: TGTGCCAGCAGTGCCCAGGTCCCCAGGGGTCTAACCGGGGAGCTGTTTTTT; CDR3aa: CASSAQVPRGLTGELFF; abundance: NA; d_gene: NA; v_gene: TRBV2; j_gene: TRBJ2-2
CDR3nt: TGTGCCAGCAATCCGGGGGGCACGATGCAGCCCCAGCATTTT; CDR3aa: CASNPGGTMQPQHF; abundance: many; d_gene: NA; v_gene: TRBV2; j_gene: TRBJ1-5
CDR3nt: TGTGCCAGCAGTTCGAAGAGGGGCACTGAAGCTTTCTTT; CDR3aa: CASSSKRGTEAFF; abundance: NA; d_gene: NA; v_gene: TRBV12-3/TRBV12-4; j_gene: TRBJ1-1
CDR3nt: TGTGCCAGCAGTCCTACAGGGGTCTACAATCAGCCCCAGCATTTT; CDR3aa: CASSPTGVYNQPQHF; abundance: few; d_gene: TRBD1; v_gene: TRBV12-3/TRBV12-4; j_gene: TRBJ1-5
CDR3nt: TGCAGTGCTAGAGATCTAAGTGCAACTAATGAAAAACTGTTTTTT; CDR3aa: CSARDLSATNEKLFF; abundance: many; d_gene: NA; v_gene: TRBV20-1; j_gene: TRBJ1-4
CDR3nt: TGCGCCAGCAGCCAAGGGCCGGGACAGGGGTTTAATTCACCCCTCCACTTT; CDR3aa: CASSQGPGQGFNSPLHF; abundance: many; d_gene: TRBD1; v_gene: TRBV4-1; j_gene: TRBJ1-6
CDR3nt: TGTGCCGGAGGACTATCCAATGAGCAGTTCTTC; CDR3aa: CAGGLSNEQFF; abundance: many; d_gene: NA; v_gene: TRBV6-1; j_gene: TRBJ2-1
CDR3nt: TGTGCCAGCAGTCCACTTCGGGATTCACCCCTCCACTTT; CDR3aa: CASSPLRDSPLHF; abundance: many; d_gene: NA; v_gene: TRBV5-8; j_gene: TRBJ1-6
CDR3nt: TGTGCCAGCAGCCAAGGGACGAAGAATGAGCAGTTCTTC; CDR3aa: CASSQGTKNEQFF; abundance: NA; d_gene: NA; v_gene: TRBV3-1; j_gene: TRBJ2-1
CDR3nt: TGTGCCAGCAGTTTGGGGAGGGGCGGGAGGTTCAGCTCTGGGGCCAACGTCCTGACTTTC; CDR3aa: CASSLGRGGRFSSGANVLTF; abundance: many; d_gene: TRBD2; v_gene: TRBV12-3/TRBV12-4; j_gene: TRBJ2-6
CDR3nt: TGTGCCAGCAGTGAACAGTGGAACACTGAAGCTTTCTTT; CDR3aa: CASSEQWNTEAFF; abundance: many; d_gene: NA; v_gene: TRBV2; j_gene: TRBJ1-1
CDR3nt: TGTGCCAGCAGCTTAGCGTTAGGAGTACGATCTGATACGCAGTATTTT; CDR3aa: CASSLALGVRSDTQYF; abundance: few; d_gene: NA; v_gene: TRBV7-2; j_gene: TRBJ2-3
CDR3nt: TGTGCCAGCACCCGTCGGGGGGAGAACAATGAGCAGTTCTTC; CDR3aa: CASTRRGENNEQFF; abundance: NA; d_gene: TRBD2; v_gene: TRBV12-3/TRBV12-4; j_gene: TRBJ2-1
CDR3nt: TGTGCCAGCAGCTTCATGGCTAGAAACCTCTACGAGCAGTACTTC; CDR3aa: CASSFMARNLYEQYF; abundance: few; d_gene: NA; v_gene: TRBV7-2; j_gene: TRBJ2-7
CDR3nt: TGTGCCAGCAGCCAGGAAGCGGGAGTTAGCACAGATACGCAGTATTTT; CDR3aa: CASSQEAGVSTDTQYF; abundance: few; d_gene: TRBD2; v_gene: TRBV3-1; j_gene: TRBJ2-3